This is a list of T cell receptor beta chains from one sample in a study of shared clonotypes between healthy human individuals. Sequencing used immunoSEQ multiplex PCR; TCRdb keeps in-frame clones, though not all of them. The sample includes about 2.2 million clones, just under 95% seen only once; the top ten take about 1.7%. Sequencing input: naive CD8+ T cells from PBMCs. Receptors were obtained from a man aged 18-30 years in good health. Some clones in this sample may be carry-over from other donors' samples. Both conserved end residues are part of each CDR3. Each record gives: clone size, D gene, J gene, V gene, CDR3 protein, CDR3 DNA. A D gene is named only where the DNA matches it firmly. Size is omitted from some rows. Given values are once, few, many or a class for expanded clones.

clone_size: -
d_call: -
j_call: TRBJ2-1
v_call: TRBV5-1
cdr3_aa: CASSSSGYNEQFF
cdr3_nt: TGCGCCAGCAGCTCGTCCGGGTACAATGAGCAGTTCTTC

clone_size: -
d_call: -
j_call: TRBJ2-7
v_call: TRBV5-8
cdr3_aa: CASSLDGFPYEQYF
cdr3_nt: TGTGCCAGCAGCCTCGACGGCTTTCCCTACGAGCAGTACTTC

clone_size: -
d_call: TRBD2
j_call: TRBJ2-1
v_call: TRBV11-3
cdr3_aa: CASSWGTSNEQFF
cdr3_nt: TGTGCCAGCAGCTGGGGGACTAGCAATGAGCAGTTCTTC

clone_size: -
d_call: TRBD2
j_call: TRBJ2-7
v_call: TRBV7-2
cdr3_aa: CASSLVAGGYEQYF
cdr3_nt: TGTGCCAGCAGCTTAGTGGCGGGGGGCTACGAGCAGTACTTC

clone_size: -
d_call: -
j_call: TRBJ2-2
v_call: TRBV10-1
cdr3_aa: CASSGTVNTGELFF
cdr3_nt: TGCGCCAGCAGCGGGACGGTGAACACCGGGGAGCTGTTTTTT

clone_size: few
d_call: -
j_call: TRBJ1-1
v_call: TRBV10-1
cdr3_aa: CASSVDRNTEAFF
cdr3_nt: TGCGCCAGCAGTGTAGACAGGAACACTGAAGCTTTCTTT

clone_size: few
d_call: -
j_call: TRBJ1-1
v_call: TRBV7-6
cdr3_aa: CASSLAGEGMNTEAFF
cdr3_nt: TGTGCCAGCAGCTTAGCCGGGGAGGGGATGAACACTGAAGCTTTCTTT

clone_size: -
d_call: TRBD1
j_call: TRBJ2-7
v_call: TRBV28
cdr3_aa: CASSRTGAYYEQYF
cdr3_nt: TGTGCCAGCAGCCGGACAGGGGCCTACTACGAGCAGTACTTC

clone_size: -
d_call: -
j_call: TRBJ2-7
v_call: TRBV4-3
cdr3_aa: CASSQVWTTGYEQYF
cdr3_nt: TGCGCCAGCAGCCAAGTCTGGACTACCGGCTACGAGCAGTACTTC

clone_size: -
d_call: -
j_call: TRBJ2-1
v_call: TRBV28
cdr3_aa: CASSLTGAGVNEQFF
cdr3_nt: TGTGCCAGCAGCTTAACGGGTGCGGGCGTCAATGAGCAGTTCTTC

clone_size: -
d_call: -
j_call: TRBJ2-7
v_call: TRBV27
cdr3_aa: CASSLDRRDEQYF
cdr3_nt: TGTGCCAGCAGTTTAGATCGAAGGGACGAGCAGTACTTC

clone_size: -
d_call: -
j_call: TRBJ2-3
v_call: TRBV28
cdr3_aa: CASGWGTDTQYF
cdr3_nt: TGTGCCAGCGGGTGGGGCACAGATACGCAGTATTTT

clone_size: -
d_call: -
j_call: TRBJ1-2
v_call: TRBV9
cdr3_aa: CASSSKDLNGYTF
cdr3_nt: TGTGCCAGCAGCTCCAAGGATCTTAATGGCTACACCTTC

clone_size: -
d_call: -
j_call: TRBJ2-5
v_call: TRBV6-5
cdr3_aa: CASSYSRQETQYF
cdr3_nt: TGTGCCAGCAGTTACTCGCGTCAAGAGACCCAGTACTTC

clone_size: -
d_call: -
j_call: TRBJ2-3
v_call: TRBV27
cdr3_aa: CATTNRDGSTDTQYF
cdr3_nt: TGTGCCACCACAAACCGGGACGGGTCCACAGATACGCAGTATTTT

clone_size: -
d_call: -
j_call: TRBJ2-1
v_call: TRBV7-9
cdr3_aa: CASSLINSYNEQFF
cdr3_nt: TGTGCCAGCAGCTTAATTAATAGCTACAATGAGCAGTTCTTC

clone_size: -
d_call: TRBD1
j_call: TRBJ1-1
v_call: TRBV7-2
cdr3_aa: CASSFWRQGASEAFF
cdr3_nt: TGTGCCAGCAGCTTTTGGAGACAGGGGGCTTCTGAAGCTTTCTTT

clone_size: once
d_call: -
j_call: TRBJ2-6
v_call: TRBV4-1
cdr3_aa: CASSQDFETVSGANVLTF
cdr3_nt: TGCGCCAGCAGCCAAGATTTCGAGACAGTCTCTGGGGCCAACGTCCTGACTTTC

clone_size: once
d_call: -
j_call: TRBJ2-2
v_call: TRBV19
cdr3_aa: CASSPSNTGELFF
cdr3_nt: TGTGCCAGTAGTCCCTCGAACACCGGGGAGCTGTTTTTT

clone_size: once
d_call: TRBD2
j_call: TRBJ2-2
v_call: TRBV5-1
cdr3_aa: CASSFGTSGPNTGELFF
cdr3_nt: TGCGCCAGCAGCTTCGGGACTAGCGGGCCTAACACCGGGGAGCTGTTTTTT

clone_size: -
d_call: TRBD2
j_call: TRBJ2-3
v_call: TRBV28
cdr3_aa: CASLLAGAGDTQYF
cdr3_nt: TGTGCCAGTCTACTAGCGGGAGCAGGAGATACGCAGTATTTT

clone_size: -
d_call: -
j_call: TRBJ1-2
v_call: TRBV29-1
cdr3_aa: CSVEAQGRNYGYTF
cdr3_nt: TGCAGCGTTGAGGCACAGGGACGAAACTATGGCTACACCTTC

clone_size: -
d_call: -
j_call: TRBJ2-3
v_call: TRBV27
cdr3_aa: CASSLGSTSTDTQYF
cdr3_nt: TGTGCCAGCAGTTTAGGGTCTACTAGCACAGATACGCAGTATTTT

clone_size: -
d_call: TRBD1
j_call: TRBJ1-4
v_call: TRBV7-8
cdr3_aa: CASSLAWQGVKHEKLFF
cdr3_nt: TGTGCCAGCAGCTTAGCGTGGCAGGGGGTAAAACATGAAAAACTGTTTTTT

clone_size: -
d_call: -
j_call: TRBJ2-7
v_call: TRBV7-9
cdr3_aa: CASRRGAGEQYF
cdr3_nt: TGTGCCAGCAGAAGAGGGGCGGGCGAGCAGTACTTC

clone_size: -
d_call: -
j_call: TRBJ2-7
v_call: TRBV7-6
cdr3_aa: CASSPRLTYEQYF
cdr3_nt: TGTGCCAGCAGCCCCCGACTAACTTACGAGCAGTACTTC

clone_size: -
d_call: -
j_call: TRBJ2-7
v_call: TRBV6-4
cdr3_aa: CASSTPWNAYEQYF
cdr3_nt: TGTGCCAGCAGTACCCCTTGGAATGCCTACGAGCAGTACTTC

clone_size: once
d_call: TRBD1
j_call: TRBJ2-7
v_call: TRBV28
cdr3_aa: CASRGQGSSYEQYF
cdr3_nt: TGTGCCAGCAGGGGACAGGGCAGCTCCTACGAGCAGTACTTC

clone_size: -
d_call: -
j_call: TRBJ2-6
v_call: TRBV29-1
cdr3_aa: CSVREGALAGANVLTF
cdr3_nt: TGCAGCGTTCGGGAGGGGGCTCTCGCTGGGGCCAACGTCCTGACTTTC

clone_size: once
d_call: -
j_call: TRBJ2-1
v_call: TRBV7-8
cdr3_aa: CASSINRGYNEQFF
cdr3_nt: TGTGCCAGCAGCATAAACCGGGGCTACAATGAGCAGTTCTTC

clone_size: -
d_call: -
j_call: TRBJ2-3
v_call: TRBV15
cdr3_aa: CATSTRQALTDTQYF
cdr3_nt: TGTGCCACCAGCACCCGACAGGCCCTCACAGATACGCAGTATTTT

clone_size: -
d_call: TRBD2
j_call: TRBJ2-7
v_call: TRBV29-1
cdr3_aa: CSARLASSYEQYF
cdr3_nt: TGCAGCGCCCGACTAGCGTCCTCCTACGAGCAGTACTTC

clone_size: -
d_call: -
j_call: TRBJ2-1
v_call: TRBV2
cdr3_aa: CASSDSWAEQFF
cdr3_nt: TGTGCCAGCAGTGATAGCTGGGCTGAGCAGTTCTTC

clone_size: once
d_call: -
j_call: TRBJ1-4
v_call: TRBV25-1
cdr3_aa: CASSGDQWVKLFF
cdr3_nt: TGTGCCAGCAGTGGGGACCAATGGGTGAAACTGTTTTTT

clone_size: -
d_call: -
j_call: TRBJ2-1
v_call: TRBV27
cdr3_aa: CASSTSEWEEQFF
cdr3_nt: TGTGCCAGCAGTACCTCAGAGTGGGAGGAGCAGTTCTTC

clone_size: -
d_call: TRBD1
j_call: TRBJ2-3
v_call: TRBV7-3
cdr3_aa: CASSTTGGSTDTQYF
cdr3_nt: TGTGCCAGCAGCACGACAGGGGGGAGCACAGATACGCAGTATTTT

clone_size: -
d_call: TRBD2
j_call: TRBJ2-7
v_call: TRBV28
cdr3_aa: CASSFPLAGGLYEQYF
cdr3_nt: TGTGCCAGCAGTTTCCCTCTAGCGGGAGGCCTCTACGAGCAGTACTTC

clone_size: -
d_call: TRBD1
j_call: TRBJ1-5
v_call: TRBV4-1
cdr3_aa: CASSQGSGGMQPQHF
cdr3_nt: TGCGCCAGCAGCCAAGGTTCAGGGGGCATGCAGCCCCAGCATTTT

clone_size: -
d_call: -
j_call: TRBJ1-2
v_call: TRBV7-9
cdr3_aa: CASSLPGVIDGYTF
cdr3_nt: TGTGCCAGCAGCCTACCGGGAGTAATTGATGGCTACACCTTC

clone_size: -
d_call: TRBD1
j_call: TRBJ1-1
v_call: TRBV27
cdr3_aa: CASLHGTGYTEAFF
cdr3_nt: TGTGCCAGCTTGCACGGGACAGGCTACACTGAAGCTTTCTTT

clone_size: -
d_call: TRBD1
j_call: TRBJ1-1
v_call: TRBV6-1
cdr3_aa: CASSLDRGRGRVF
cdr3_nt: TGTGCCAGCAGTCTGGACAGGGGGCGCGGTAGAGTCTTT

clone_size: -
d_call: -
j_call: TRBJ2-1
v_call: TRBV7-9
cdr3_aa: CASSLSRSFYNEQFF
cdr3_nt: TGTGCCAGCAGCTTAAGTCGGAGCTTCTACAATGAGCAGTTCTTC

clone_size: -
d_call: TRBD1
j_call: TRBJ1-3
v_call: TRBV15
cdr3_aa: CATSRTGIRNTIYF
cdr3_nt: TGTGCCACCAGCAGGACAGGGATCAGAAACACCATATATTTT

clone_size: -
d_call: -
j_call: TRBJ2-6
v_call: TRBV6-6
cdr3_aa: CASSYTTVSGANVLTF
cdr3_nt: TGTGCCAGCAGTTACACGACAGTCTCTGGGGCCAACGTCCTGACTTTC

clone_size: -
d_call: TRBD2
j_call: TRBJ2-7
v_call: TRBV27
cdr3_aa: CASSLSAGGATYEQYF
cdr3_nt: TGTGCCAGCAGTTTATCAGCGGGGGGGGCTACCTACGAGCAGTACTTC

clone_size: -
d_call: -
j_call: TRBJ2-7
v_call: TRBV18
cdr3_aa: CASSLGVELFGEQYF
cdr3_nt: TGTGCCAGCTCACTAGGGGTGGAGCTATTCGGCGAGCAGTACTTC

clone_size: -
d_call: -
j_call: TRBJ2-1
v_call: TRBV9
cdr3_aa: CASSYGGTYNEQFF
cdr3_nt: TGTGCCAGCAGCTATGGAGGTACCTACAATGAGCAGTTCTTC

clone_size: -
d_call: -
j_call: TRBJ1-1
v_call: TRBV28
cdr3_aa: CASSSNTEAFF
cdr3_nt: TGTGCCAGCAGTTCGAACACTGAAGCTTTCTTT

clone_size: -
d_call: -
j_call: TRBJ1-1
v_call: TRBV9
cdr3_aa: CASSVGYVEYEAFF
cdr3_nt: TGTGCCAGCAGCGTAGGGTACGTAGAATATGAAGCTTTCTTT

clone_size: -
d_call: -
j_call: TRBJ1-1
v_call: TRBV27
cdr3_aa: CASSPSTGNMNTEAFF
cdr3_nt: TGTGCCAGCAGTCCGAGCACGGGAAATATGAACACTGAAGCTTTCTTT